The 13 T cell receptor beta chains in this list originate from one sample, sequenced in a study of CD8 T cells in ankylosing spondylitis listed by TCRdb under 2017. Broad study findings and their caveats: A TCR beta motif made up of several highly homologous amino acid variants appeared to be characteristic of blood from ankylosing spondylitis patients.

For these TCRs, the target antigens are not known. Library creation used 5' RACE. Instrument on record: Illumina HiSeq 2500. TCRdb took the public reads, trimmed them with fastp at Q25, ran MiXCR for clone calling and kept in-frame beta chains. When rows share a CDR3 protein, they turn into one entry using the most common DNA and genes. Within this sample are more than 600,000 distinct CDR3 sequences, with around 20% of them counted one time only. Together, the top ten hold about 20% of the sample. The sample comprised blood, either unsorted or a sorted T cell fraction (not recorded which). Source of these receptors: a male donor with ankylosing spondylitis.

V gene TRBV28 combines with J gene TRBJ1-3; D gene uncertain. Germline V gives CDR1 MDHEN, CDR2 SYDVKM. The CDR3 has 15 amino acids. Deletions cut 5 bases from V and 0 bases from J, with 11 bases between. CDR3 nucleotide sequence: TGTGCCAGCAGTACGGACGTGGCCTCTGGAAACACCATATATTTT. Translated, it gives CASSTDVASGNTIYF.

This clonotype was counted a few times. J is TRBJ2-3 and V is TRBV20-1; TRBD2 is a possible D gene (6 bases). Germline lookup yields CDR1 DFQATT and CDR2 SNEGSKA (reference sequence). Trimming left V 4 bases short and J 2 bases short, with 16 bases between. The CDR3 is made up of 15 amino acids. DNA of the CDR3: TGCAGTGCTATTGGGTGGCGGGAAAACACAGATACGCAGTATTTT. It translates to CSAIGWRENTDTQYF.

V usage is TRBV4-1 and J usage is TRBJ2-7, with 9 bases aligning to TRBD1. Germline values: CDR1 MGHRA, CDR2 YSYEKL. V gave up 0 bases and J gave up 4 bases; unmatched junction bases: 7. The CDR3 has 16 residues. The CDR3 protein is CASSQDVGQGLYEQYF. The CDR3 DNA follows: TGCGCCAGCAGCCAAGATGTGGGACAGGGATTGTACGAGCAGTACTTC.

The V gene is TRBV7-9, the J gene TRBJ2-5, with 8 bases identical to TRBD1. Germline CDR1 is SEHNR and CDR2 is FQNEAQ (reference sequence). This CDR3 spans 14 amino acids. V shed 6 bases and J 7 bases; nucleotides not matched to a gene: 10. The CDR3 nucleotides are TGTGCCAGCAGAACCGGGACAGGAAGAGGGACCCAGTACTTC. Protein sequence: CASRTGTGRGTQYF.

The rearrangement joins TRBV5-1 to TRBJ2-4, with 9 bases aligning to TRBD1. With V trimmed by 7 bases and J by 7 bases, 6 bases remained unmatched. The CDR3 is 13 amino acids. Germline CDR1 SGHRS, CDR2 YFSETQ. The CDR3 spells CASGPGTGNIQYF. In DNA, the CDR3 is TGCGCCAGCGGACCCGGGACAGGGAACATTCAGTACTTC.

J is TRBJ2-7 and V is TRBV6-1; D is uncertain. Trimming took 6 bases from V and 3 from J, leaving 18 bases between them. The CDR3 length is 15 residues. From germline, CDR1 is MNHNS and CDR2 SASEGT. CDR3 loop: CASRNTKRPNYEQYF. The CDR3 nucleotides read TGTGCCAGCAGGAATACTAAGAGGCCTAACTACGAGCAGTACTTC.

This clonotype was seen repeatedly, ten times or more. The chain employs TRBV5-1 and TRBJ1-5; TRBD1 matches 7 bases. V shed 3 bases and J 0 bases; nucleotides not matched to a gene: 6. The V gene's germline CDR1 is SGHRS and CDR2 YFSETQ. This CDR3 is 16 amino acids long. CDR3 protein: CASSSRQGLSNQPQHF. The CDR3 DNA reads TGCGCCAGCAGCTCCAGACAGGGTCTTAGCAATCAGCCCCAGCATTTT. The entire variable domain, with the rest obtained from reference TRBV5-1 and TRBJ1-5, is as follows: KAGVTQTPRYLIKTRGQQVTLSCSPISGHRSVSWYQQTPGQGLQFLFEYFSETQRNKGNFPGRFSGRQFSNSRSEMNVSTLELGDSALYLCASSSRQGLSNQPQHFGDGTRLSIL.

This clonotype was seen a few times. This chain uses TRBV9 with TRBJ1-1; 9 positions agree with TRBD1. The CDR3 extends over 14 amino acids. V shed 4 bases, J shed 6 bases, and the junction held 7 bases outside the gene matches. Germline CDR1 SGDLS, CDR2 YYNGEE. DNA for the CDR3: TGTGCCAGCAGCCCCGGGACAGGGCCCCCTGAAGCTTTCTTT. The encoded protein is CASSPGTGPPEAFF.

This clonotype has a count of ten or more. The chain uses TRBV10-3 and TRBJ2-7; either TRBD1 or TRBD2 may fit D (5 bases each). Germline lookup yields CDR1 ENHRY and CDR2 SYGVKD. The CDR3 sequence is 16 residues long. Trimming took 3 bases from V and 5 from J, leaving 20 bases between them. DNA of the CDR3: TGTGCCATCAGTGAACCGAGACCCTTCAGGGACCACGAGCAGTACTTC. Encoded protein: CAISEPRPFRDHEQYF.

V gene TRBV6-1 combines with J gene TRBJ2-2; D unresolved. Trimming shortened V by 2 bases and J by 1 base, and 5 bases separated the two germline ends. The CDR3 totals 14 residues. The germline V gene encodes CDR1 MNHNS and CDR2 SASEGT. CDR3 bases: TGTGCCAGCAGTGAAAAGAAGAACACCGGGGAGCTGTTTTTT. It encodes CASSEKKNTGELFF.

The V gene is TRBV12-3 or TRBV12-4, the J gene TRBJ2-3; possibly TRBD1 for D (5 bases). The CDR3 runs 16 residues. V lost 1 base, J lost 3 bases, and 14 bases lay in between. The CDR3 loop is CASSLGGQGRTDTQYF. The CDR3 DNA reads TGTGCCAGCAGTTTAGGGGGTCAGGGTAGGACAGATACGCAGTATTTT.

This chain connects TRBV5-1 to TRBJ1-1, with no clear D. This CDR3 is 15 amino acids long. Germline V gene sequence: CDR1 SGHRS, CDR2 YFSETQ. V lost 6 bases and J lost 0, with 15 bases in between. CDR3 in DNA: TGCGCCAGCACTCCCCAACCGGAGGTGAACACTGAAGCTTTCTTT. Amino acids: CASTPQPEVNTEAFF.

This rearrangement joins TRBV6-1 to TRBJ1-4; the D is unclear. The CDR3 loop spans 15 amino acids. Germline V gives CDR1 MNHNS, CDR2 SASEGT. The V gene lost 6 bases and the J gene lost 3 bases, with 14 bases spanning the gap. CDR3 nucleotides: TGTGCCAGCAGCCCTCGGAGGCTCTCTAATGAAAAACTGTTTTTT. It translates to CASSPRRLSNEKLFF.